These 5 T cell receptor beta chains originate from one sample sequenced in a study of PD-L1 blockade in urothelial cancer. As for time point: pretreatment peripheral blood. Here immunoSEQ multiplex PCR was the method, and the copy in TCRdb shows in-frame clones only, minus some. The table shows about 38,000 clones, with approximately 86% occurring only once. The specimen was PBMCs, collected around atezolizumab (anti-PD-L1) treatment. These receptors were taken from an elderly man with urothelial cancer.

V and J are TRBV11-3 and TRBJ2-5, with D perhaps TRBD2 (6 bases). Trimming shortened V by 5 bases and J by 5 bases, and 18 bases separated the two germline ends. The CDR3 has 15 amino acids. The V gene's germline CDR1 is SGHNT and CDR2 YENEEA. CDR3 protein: CASSTGGGSRETQYF. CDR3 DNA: TGTGCCAGCAGCACTGGGGGAGGATCGAGGGAGACCCAGTACTTC.

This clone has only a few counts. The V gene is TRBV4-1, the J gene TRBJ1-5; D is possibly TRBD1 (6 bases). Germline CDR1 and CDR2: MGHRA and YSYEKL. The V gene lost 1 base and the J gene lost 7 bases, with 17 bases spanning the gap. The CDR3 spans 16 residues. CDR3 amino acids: CASSQGAARGPQPQHF. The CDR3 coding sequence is TGCGCCAGCAGCCAAGGGGCCGCCAGGGGACCACAGCCCCAGCATTTT.

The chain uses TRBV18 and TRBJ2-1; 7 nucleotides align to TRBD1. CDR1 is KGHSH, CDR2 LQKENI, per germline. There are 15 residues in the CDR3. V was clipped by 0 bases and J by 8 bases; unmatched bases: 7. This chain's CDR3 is CASSPPNRGGYEQFF. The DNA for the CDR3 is TGTGCCAGCTCACCACCGAACAGGGGTGGGTATGAGCAGTTCTTC.

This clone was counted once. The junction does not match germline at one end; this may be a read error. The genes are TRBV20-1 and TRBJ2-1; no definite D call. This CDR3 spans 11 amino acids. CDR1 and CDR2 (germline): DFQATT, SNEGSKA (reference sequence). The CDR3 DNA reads TGCAGTGCTAGAGTATACACTGAGCAGTTCTTC. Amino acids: CSARVYTEQFF.

CDR3 nucleotide sequence: TGTGCCAGCTCACAGGGACAGAATGAGCAGTTCTTC. Translated, it gives CASSQGQNEQFF. The J gene is TRBJ2-1, the V gene TRBV18; 7 bases are a match to TRBD1. CDR1 KGHSH and CDR2 LQKENI come from the germline V gene. This CDR3 has 12 amino acids. Trimming at V came to 4 bases and at J to 7 bases, leaving 1 base not matched to a gene.